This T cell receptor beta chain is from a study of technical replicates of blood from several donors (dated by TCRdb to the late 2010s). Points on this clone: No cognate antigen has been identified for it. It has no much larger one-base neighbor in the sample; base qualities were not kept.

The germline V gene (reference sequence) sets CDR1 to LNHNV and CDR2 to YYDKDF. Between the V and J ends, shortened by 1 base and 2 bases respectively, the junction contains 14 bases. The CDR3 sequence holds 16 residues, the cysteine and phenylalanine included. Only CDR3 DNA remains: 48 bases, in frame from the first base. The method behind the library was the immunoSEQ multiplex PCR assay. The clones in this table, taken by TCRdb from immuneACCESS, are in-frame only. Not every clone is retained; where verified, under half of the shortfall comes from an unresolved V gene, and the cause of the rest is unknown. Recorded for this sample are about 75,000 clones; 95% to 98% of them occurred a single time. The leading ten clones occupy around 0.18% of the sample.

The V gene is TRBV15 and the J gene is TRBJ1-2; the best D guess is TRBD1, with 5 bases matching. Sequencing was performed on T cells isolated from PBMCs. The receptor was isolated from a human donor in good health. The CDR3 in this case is CATSRGVKTENYGYTF. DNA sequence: TGTGCCACCAGCAGAGGGGTAAAGACAGAGAACTATGGCTACACCTTC.